These 9 T cell receptor beta chains originate from one sample sequenced in a study of regulatory T cells in long-lasting Graves disease. CDR3-region Arm-PCR and iRepertoire HTBI primers produced the TCR beta libraries. TCRdb re-called the multiplex PCR reads through MiXCR, storing one row per CDR3 protein. The repertoire has about 660,000 distinct CDR3 sequences, 25% to 30% of them found once; the top ten carry roughly 41%. Described time point: persistent/refractory GD, antithyroid drugs over 5 years with positive TRAb. Researchers made the TCR library from RNA that was extracted from PBMCs. The sample consisted of peripheral blood mononuclear cells (PBMCs), taken when the disease was refractory, from a patient treated with antithyroid drugs. The receptors stem from a female donor with Graves disease.

This clonotype was picked up a small number of times. The chain carries TRBV6-2 or TRBV6-3 and TRBJ1-3; D may be TRBD1 (5 bases). The CDR3 extends over 16 amino acids. The V end was cut by 7 bases, the J end by 0 bases, with 16 bases between. Germline CDR1 reads MNHEY; CDR2 reads SVGEGT. DNA of the CDR3: TGTGCCAGCAAACCGGGACTCCGGGACTCTGGAAACACCATATATTTT. The encoded protein is CASKPGLRDSGNTIYF.

This clonotype has just one count. The chain carries TRBV5-1 and TRBJ1-2; 8 bases match TRBD1. CDR1 and CDR2 from the germline V gene are SGHRS and YFSETQ. Unmatched junction bases numbered 2, after V lost 3 bases and J lost 4 bases. The CDR3 runs 13 residues. CDR3 sequence: CASSWTGSYGYTF. The CDR3 DNA follows: TGCGCCAGCAGCTGGACAGGGTCCTATGGCTACACCTTC.

CDR3 in DNA: TGCAGCGTTGGATTCCCCAACACTGAAGCTTTCTTT. The encoded protein is CSVGFPNTEAFF. The genes are TRBV29-1 and TRBJ1-1; no clear D. The CDR3 contains 12 residues. Germline values: CDR1 SQVTM, CDR2 ANQGSEA. V shed 4 bases and J shed 2 bases, with 8 bases lying between them.

The chain has TRBV14 and TRBJ1-1; D is unresolved. This CDR3 is 13 amino acids long. CDR1 is SGHDN and CDR2 is FVKESK in the germline V gene. The ends were cut back, 0 bases at V and 10 bases at J, with 12 bases in the middle. The CDR3 sequence: CASSQDAMRVAFF. The CDR3 region has the DNA TGTGCCAGCAGCCAAGACGCGATGAGGGTAGCTTTCTTT.

This clonotype was seen more than once but under ten times. This chain connects TRBV19 to TRBJ1-5; TRBD1 is a possible D gene (5 bases). Germline-derived CDR1 and CDR2 are LNHDA and SQIVND (reference sequence). The CDR3 spans 20 residues. V lost 5 bases and J lost 0, with 26 bases in between. CDR3 in amino acids: CASSGYFLWDGGLSNQPQHF. Here the CDR3 DNA reads TGTGCCAGTAGTGGCTACTTTTTGTGGGACGGGGGACTTAGCAATCAGCCCCAGCATTTT.

This chain uses TRBV12-3 or TRBV12-4 with TRBJ2-3; TRBD2 agrees at 7 bases. The CDR3 consists of 18 residues. The V and J ends lost 5 bases and 1 base, in that order; junction bases with no gene match: 15. The CDR3 DNA follows: TGTGCCAGCAGTCCCAGAGGGAGGGAGAACATGGGCACAGATACGCAGTATTTT. It translates to CASSPRGRENMGTDTQYF.

The chain couples TRBV20-1 to TRBJ1-1; D remains unclear. The germline CDR1 and CDR2 sequences are DFQATT and SNEGSKA (reference sequence). The CDR3 length is 12 residues. In DNA, the CDR3 is TGCAGCGCGACTCGTCTGGACACTGAAGCTTTCTTT. Its translation is CSATRLDTEAFF.

Only a few counts were recorded for this clonotype. The rearrangement joins TRBV6-5 to TRBJ2-5; 14 positions agree with TRBD2. The V gene end was trimmed by 4 bases and the J gene end by 5 bases; junction bases not matched to a gene: 15. Looked up from germline, CDR1 is MNHEY and CDR2 is SVGAGI. The CDR3 runs 19 residues. The CDR3, as DNA: TGTGCCAGCAGTTCTCCCGGACTAGCGGGAGGAGTTAACAAGGAGACCCAGTACTTC. It is translated as CASSSPGLAGGVNKETQYF.

This chain links TRBV4-1 with TRBJ1-6; D is possibly TRBD1 (5 bases). Germline V gene sequence: CDR1 MGHRA, CDR2 YSYEKL. V lost 1 base, J lost 7 bases, and 14 bases lay in between. The CDR3 sequence is 16 residues long. Written as DNA, the CDR3 is TGCGCCAGCAGCCAAGTTTTTGACAGAAGAAATTCACCCCTCCACTTT. It is translated as CASSQVFDRRNSPLHF.